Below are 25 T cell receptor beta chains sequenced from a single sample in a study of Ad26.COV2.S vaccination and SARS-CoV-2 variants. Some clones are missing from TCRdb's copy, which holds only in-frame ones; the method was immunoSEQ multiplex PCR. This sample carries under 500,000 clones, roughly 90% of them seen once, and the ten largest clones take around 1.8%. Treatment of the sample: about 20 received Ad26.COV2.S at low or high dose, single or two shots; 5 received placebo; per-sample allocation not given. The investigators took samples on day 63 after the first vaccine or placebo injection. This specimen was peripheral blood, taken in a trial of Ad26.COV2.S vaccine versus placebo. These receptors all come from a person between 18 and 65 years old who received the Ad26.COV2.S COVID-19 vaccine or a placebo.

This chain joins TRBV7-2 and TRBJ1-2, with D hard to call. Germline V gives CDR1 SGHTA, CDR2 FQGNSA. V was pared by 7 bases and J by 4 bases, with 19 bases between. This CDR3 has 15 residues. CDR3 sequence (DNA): TGTGCCAGCACTACCGGGGTGGGAGTTGGCTATGGCTACACCTTC. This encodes CASTTGVGVGYGYTF.

The CDR3 DNA reads as TGTGCCAGCAGCTTAGAGCAGGGGGTTAGGCTAGTAGATACGCAGTATTTT. As protein: CASSLEQGVRLVDTQYF. V gene TRBV7-2 combines with J gene TRBJ2-3; the match to TRBD1 covers 7 bases. The V segment lost 1 base and the J segment 5 bases; nucleotides outside the gene matches: 12. This CDR3 contains 17 residues. Germline assignment: CDR1 SGHTA and CDR2 FQGNSA. Full variable domain (outside the CDR3, taken from reference TRBV7-2 and TRBJ2-3): GAGVSQSPSNKVTEKGKDVELRCDPISGHTALYWYRQSLGQGLEFLIYFQGNSAPDKSGLPSDRFSAERTGGSVSTLTIQRTQQEDSAVYLCASSLEQGVRLVDTQYFGPGTRLTVL.

CDR3 sequence reads: CASGKTTLVPEAFF. DNA of the CDR3: TGTGCTAGTGGAAAAACCACACTAGTTCCTGAAGCTTTCTTT. J is TRBJ1-1 and V is TRBV12-5; D unclear. The V gene lost 6 bases and the J gene lost 6 bases, with 17 bases spanning the gap. Per germline, CDR1 LGHNT and CDR2 FRNRAP. The CDR3 totals 14 residues.

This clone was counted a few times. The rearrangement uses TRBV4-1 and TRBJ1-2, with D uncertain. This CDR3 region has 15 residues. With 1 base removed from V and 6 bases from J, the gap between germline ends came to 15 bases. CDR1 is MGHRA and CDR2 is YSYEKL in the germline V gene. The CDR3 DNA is TGCGCCAGCAGCCAAGTTAGTGTAGGTGCGGATGGCTACACCTTC. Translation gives CASSQVSVGADGYTF.

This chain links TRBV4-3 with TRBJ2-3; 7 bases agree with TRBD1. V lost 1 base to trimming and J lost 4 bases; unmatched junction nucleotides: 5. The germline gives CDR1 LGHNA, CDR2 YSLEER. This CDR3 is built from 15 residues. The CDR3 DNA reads TGCGCCAGCAGCCAAGTTACAGGGGCCCCAGATACGCAGTATTTT. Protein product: CASSQVTGAPDTQYF.

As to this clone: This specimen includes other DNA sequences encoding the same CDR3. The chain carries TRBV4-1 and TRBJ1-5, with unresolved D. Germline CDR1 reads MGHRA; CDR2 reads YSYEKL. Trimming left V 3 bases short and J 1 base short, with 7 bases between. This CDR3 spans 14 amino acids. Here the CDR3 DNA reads TGCGCCAGCAGCCAGACGGACAGCAATCAGCCCCAGCATTTT. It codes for CASSQTDSNQPQHF.

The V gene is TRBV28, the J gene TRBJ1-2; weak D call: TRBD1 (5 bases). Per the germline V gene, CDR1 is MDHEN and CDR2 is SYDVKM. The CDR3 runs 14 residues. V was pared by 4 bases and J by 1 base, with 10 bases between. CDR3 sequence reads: CASSYQGFNYGYTF. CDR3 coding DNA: TGTGCCAGCAGTTACCAGGGATTTAACTATGGCTACACCTTC.

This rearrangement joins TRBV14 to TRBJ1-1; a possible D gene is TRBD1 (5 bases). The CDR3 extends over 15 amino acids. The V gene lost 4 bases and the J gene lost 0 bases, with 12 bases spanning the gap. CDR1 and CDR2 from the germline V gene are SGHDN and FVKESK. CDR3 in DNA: TGTGCCAGCAGCCCGCGGGGCGTCATGAACACTGAAGCTTTCTTT. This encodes CASSPRGVMNTEAFF.

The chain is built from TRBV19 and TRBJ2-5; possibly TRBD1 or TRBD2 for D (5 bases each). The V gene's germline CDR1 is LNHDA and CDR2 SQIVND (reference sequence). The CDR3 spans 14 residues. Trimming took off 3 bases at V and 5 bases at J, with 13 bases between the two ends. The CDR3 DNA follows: TGTGCCAGTAGTATCGGGACCGCCGGGGAGACCCAGTACTTC. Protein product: CASSIGTAGETQYF.

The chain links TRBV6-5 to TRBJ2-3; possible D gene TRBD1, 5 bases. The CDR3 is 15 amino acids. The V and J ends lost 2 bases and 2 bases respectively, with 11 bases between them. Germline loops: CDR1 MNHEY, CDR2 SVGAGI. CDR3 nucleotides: TGTGCCAGCAGTTACCGGGTGACAGACACAGATACGCAGTATTTT. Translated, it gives CASSYRVTDTDTQYF.

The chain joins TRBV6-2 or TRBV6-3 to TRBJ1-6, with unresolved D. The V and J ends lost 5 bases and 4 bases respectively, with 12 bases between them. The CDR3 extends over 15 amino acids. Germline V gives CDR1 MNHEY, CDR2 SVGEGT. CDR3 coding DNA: TGTGCCAGCAGTCTTCGGCGAGGATATAATTCACCCCTCCACTTT. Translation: CASSLRRGYNSPLHF.

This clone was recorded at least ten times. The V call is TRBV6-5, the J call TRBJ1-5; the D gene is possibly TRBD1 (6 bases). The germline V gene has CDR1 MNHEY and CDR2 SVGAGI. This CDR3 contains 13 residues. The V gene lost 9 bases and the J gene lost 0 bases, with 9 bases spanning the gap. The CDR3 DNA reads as TGTGCCAGTGGACAGTATAGCAATCAGCCCCAGCATTTT. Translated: CASGQYSNQPQHF.

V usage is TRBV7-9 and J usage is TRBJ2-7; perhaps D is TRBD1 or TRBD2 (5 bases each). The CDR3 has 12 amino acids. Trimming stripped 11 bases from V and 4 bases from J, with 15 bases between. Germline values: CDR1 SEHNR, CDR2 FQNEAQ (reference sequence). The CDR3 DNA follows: TGTGCCGCGGGCCAGGGTAATTACGAGCAGTACTTC. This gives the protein CAAGQGNYEQYF.

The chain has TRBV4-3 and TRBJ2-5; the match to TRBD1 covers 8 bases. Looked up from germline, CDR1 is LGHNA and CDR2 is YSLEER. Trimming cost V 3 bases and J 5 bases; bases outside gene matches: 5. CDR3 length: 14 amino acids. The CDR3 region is CASSQDRVRETQYF. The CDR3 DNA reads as TGCGCCAGCAGCCAGGACAGGGTTCGGGAGACCCAGTACTTC.

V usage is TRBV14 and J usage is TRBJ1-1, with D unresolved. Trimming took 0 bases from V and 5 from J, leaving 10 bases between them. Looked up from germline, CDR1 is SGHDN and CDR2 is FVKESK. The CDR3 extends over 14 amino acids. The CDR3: CASSQDVLETEAFF. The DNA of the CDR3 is TGTGCCAGCAGCCAAGATGTCCTAGAGACTGAAGCTTTCTTT.

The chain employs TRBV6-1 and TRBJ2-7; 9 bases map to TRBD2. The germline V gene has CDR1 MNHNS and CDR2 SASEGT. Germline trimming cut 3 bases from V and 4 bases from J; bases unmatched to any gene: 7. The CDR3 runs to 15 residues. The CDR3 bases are TGTGCCAGCAGTGAGGCGGGGGGGCCGTCGTACGAGCAGTACTTC. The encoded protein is CASSEAGGPSYEQYF.

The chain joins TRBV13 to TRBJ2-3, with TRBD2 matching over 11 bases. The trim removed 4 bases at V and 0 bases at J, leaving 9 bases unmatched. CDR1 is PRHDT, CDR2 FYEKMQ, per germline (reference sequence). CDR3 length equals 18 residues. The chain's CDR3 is CASSSYMTSGDSTDTQYF. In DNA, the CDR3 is TGTGCCAGCAGCTCCTACATGACTAGCGGGGATAGCACAGATACGCAGTATTTT.

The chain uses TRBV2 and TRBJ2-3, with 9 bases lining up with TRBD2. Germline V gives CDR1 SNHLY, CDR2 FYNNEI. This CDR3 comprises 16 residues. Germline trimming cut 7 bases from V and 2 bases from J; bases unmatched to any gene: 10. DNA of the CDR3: TGTGCCAGCAAAGACACTAGCGGGTGGGACACAGATACGCAGTATTTT. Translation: CASKDTSGWDTDTQYF.

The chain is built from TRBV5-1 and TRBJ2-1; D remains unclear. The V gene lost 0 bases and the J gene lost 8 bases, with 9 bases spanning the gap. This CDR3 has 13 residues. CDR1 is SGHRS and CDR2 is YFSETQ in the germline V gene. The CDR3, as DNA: TGCGCCAGCAGCTTGGTCAGGATCGATGAGCAGTTCTTC. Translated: CASSLVRIDEQFF.

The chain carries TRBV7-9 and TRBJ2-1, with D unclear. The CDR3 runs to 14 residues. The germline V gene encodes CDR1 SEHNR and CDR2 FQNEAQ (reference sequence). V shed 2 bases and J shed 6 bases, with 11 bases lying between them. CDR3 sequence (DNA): TGTGCCAGCAGCTTAAGTGGTGCCCCCAATGAGCAGTTCTTC. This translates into CASSLSGAPNEQFF.

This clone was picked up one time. The CDR3 loop reads CASSQSLAGSYNEQFF. The DNA for the CDR3 is TGTGCCAGCAGCCAATCACTAGCGGGGTCATACAATGAGCAGTTCTTC. The rearrangement joins TRBV3-1 (or the pseudogene TRBV3-2) to TRBJ2-1; 10 positions match TRBD2. The CDR3 totals 16 residues. The V and J ends lost 2 bases and 4 bases, in that order; junction bases with no gene match: 5. Germline-derived CDR1 and CDR2 are LGHDT and YNNKEL (reference sequence).

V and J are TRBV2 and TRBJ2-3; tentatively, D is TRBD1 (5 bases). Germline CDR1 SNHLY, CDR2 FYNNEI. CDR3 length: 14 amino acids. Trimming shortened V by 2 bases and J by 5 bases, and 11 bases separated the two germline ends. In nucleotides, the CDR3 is TGTGCCAGCAGTGAACCCAGGGCCGAAGATACGCAGTATTTT. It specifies CASSEPRAEDTQYF.

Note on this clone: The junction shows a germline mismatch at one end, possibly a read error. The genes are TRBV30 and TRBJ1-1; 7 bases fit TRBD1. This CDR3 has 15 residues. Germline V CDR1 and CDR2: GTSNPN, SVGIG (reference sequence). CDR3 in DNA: TGTGCCTGGACTCATTCCGACAGGGTGAAAACTGAAGCTTTCTTT. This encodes CAWTHSDRVKTEAFF.

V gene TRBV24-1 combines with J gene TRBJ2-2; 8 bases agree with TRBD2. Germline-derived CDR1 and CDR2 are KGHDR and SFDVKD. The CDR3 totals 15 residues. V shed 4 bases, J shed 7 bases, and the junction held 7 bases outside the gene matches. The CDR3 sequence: CATSDPGRGGGELFF. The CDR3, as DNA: TGTGCCACCAGTGACCCCGGGAGGGGCGGCGGGGAGCTGTTTTTT.

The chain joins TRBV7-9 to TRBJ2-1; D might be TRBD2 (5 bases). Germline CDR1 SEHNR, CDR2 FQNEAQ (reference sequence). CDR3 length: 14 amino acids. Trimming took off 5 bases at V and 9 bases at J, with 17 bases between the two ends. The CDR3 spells CASSPAGSWIEQFF. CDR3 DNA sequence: TGTGCCAGCAGCCCGGCGGGCTCCTGGATTGAGCAGTTCTTC.